The 26 T cell receptor beta chains in this list originate from one sample, sequenced in a study of beta chain features in type 1 diabetes. These receptors lack a known antigen. Since all of the isolated RNA was reverse transcribed, expressed TCRB transcripts were what got sequenced. Profiled with immunoSEQ multiplex PCR; TCRdb holds only in-frame clones, not every one. The top ten hold 0.022% of the sample, which has some 700,000 clones, roughly 13% seen once. Study results and caveats: Type 1 diabetes patients showed a moderate but significant shortening of TCRB CDR3s in all four CD4+ subsets.

Sequenced input: naive CD4+ T cells from blood. The origin of the receptors is a young man with type 1 diabetes.

The chain uses TRBV28 and TRBJ1-3, with D unresolved. Germline V lookup: CDR1 MDHEN, CDR2 SYDVKM. Trimming took 6 bases from V and 0 from J, leaving 12 bases between them. The CDR3 is 15 residues long. CDR3 residues: CASSSRPVSGNTIYF. The CDR3 DNA is TGTGCCAGCAGCTCGCGACCGGTCTCTGGAAACACCATATATTTT.

This clone was seen more than once but under ten times. J is TRBJ2-5 and V is TRBV5-4; 9 bases align to TRBD2. J lost 3 bases, V lost 4 bases, and 13 bases had no gene match. CDR3 length equals 17 residues. Germline V CDR1 and CDR2: SGHNT, YYREEE (reference sequence). CDR3 loop: CASSLPGRAGGEETQYF. The DNA of the CDR3 is TGTGCCAGCAGCCTACCGGGCCGAGCGGGGGGCGAAGAGACCCAGTACTTC.

In regard to this clone: Other DNA sequences from this sample encode an identical CDR3 as well. The chain links TRBV5-1 to TRBJ2-1; TRBD1 is a possible D gene (5 bases). CDR1 and CDR2 (germline): SGHRS, YFSETQ. V lost 0 bases and J 7 bases, leaving 8 bases between the germline ends. CDR3 length equals 13 residues. The DNA for the CDR3 is TGCGCCAGCAGCTTGGGACAGATTAATGAGCAGTTCTTC. Translated: CASSLGQINEQFF.

A few counts support this clone. The gene calls are TRBV14 and TRBJ2-1; 9 bases align to TRBD1. CDR1 and CDR2 (germline): SGHDN, FVKESK. V lost 4 bases, J lost 8 bases, and 9 bases stayed unmatched. The CDR3 runs 15 residues. Here the CDR3 reads CASSPYGTGIDEQFF. DNA for the CDR3: TGTGCCAGCAGCCCCTACGGGACAGGGATCGATGAGCAGTTCTTC.

This clone was found a few times. The chain recombines TRBV2 with TRBJ2-3, with D unclear. The CDR3 is 14 residues long. CDR1 SNHLY and CDR2 FYNNEI come from the germline V gene. Trimming took off 8 bases at V and 0 bases at J, with 12 bases between the two ends. The CDR3 protein is CASPGVLSTDTQYF. CDR3 DNA sequence: TGTGCCAGCCCCGGCGTTCTAAGCACAGATACGCAGTATTTT.

In this sample, this clone turned up a few times. The V gene is TRBV5-6, the J gene TRBJ1-1; D perhaps matches TRBD1 (6 bases). Trimming took 5 bases from V and 7 from J, leaving 15 bases between them. The CDR3 has 13 residues. Germline values: CDR1 SGHDT, CDR2 YYEEEE. The CDR3 DNA follows: TGTGCCAGCAGACCCGGGGGGCGTAATGAAGCTTTCTTT. Residues: CASRPGGRNEAFF.

This clone was observed a few times. The chain recombines TRBV7-6 with TRBJ2-7, with TRBD1 matching over 8 bases. The CDR3 is 15 amino acids. The germline gives CDR1 SGHVS, CDR2 FNYEAQ. The ends lost 5 bases at V and 6 bases at J; junction bases unmatched: 12. CDR3 amino acids: CASSGPGQELGEQYF. The CDR3 nucleotides are TGTGCCAGCAGCGGACCGGGACAGGAACTTGGCGAGCAGTACTTC. The full variable domain, in which reference TRBV7-6 and TRBJ2-7 provide the parts outside the CDR3, is GAGVSQSPRYKVTKRGQDVALRCDPISGHVSLYWYRQALGQGPEFLTYFNYEAQQDKSGLPNDRFSAERPEGSISTLTIQRTEQRDSAMYRCASSGPGQELGEQYFGPGTRLTVT.

The CDR3 region is CASSYGVGNQPQHF. The CDR3 DNA reads TGTGCCAGCAGTTACGGGGTGGGCAATCAGCCCCAGCATTTT. The rearrangement joins TRBV6-6 to TRBJ1-5; D is ambiguous. The CDR3 runs 14 residues. Trimming stripped 2 bases from V and 2 bases from J, with 7 bases between. In germline, CDR1 is MNHNY, CDR2 SVGAGI (reference sequence).

This rearrangement joins TRBV6-6 to TRBJ1-2; a weak D match, TRBD1 (5 bases). CDR3 length equals 12 residues. Germline V gene sequence: CDR1 MNHNY, CDR2 SVGAGI (reference sequence). The V end was cut by 4 bases, the J end by 3 bases, with 6 bases between. CDR3 in DNA: TGTGCCAGCAGTTTGGGGGACTATGGCTACACCTTC. Translation: CASSLGDYGYTF.

This clone showed up just a few times. This sequence joins TRBV5-1 and TRBJ2-5, with TRBD1 as a possible D gene (6 bases). The CDR3 loop spans 16 amino acids. CDR1 and CDR2 from the germline V gene are SGHRS and YFSETQ. Trimming pared 0 bases from V and 1 base from J, leaving 13 bases between. In DNA, the CDR3 is TGCGCCAGCAGCTTGGGGGGCCAGGGGCTCCAAGAGACCCAGTACTTC. It specifies CASSLGGQGLQETQYF.

There are a few counts of this clone. This chain connects TRBV4-2 to TRBJ1-1; D is unclear. Deletions cut 0 bases from V and 4 bases from J, with 9 bases between. Per the germline V gene, CDR1 is LGHNA and CDR2 is YNFKEQ. The CDR3 runs 14 residues. The CDR3 reads CASSQDSPGTEAFF. The CDR3 coding sequence is TGTGCCAGCAGCCAAGATAGCCCGGGCACTGAAGCTTTCTTT.

Only a few counts were recorded for this clone. This chain connects TRBV6-5 to TRBJ2-3; D uncertain. The CDR3 extends over 13 amino acids. Trimming shortened V by 5 bases and J by 4 bases, and 10 bases separated the two germline ends. Germline V CDR1 and CDR2: MNHEY, SVGAGI. Written as DNA, the CDR3 is TGTGCCAGCAGTGAATCAGGTCCAGATACGCAGTATTTT. The encoded protein is CASSESGPDTQYF.

As regards this clone: Other DNA sequences from this sample encode an identical CDR3 as well. CDR3 coding DNA: TGTGCCAGCTCACCAGGGACAGGCCAAGAGACCCAGTACTTC. The encoded protein is CASSPGTGQETQYF. V and J are TRBV18 and TRBJ2-5; TRBD1 matches at 8 bases. From germline, CDR1 is KGHSH and CDR2 LQKENI. The CDR3 runs 14 residues. Unmatched junction bases numbered 0, after V lost 2 bases and J lost 1 base.

The chain carries TRBV10-3 and TRBJ1-2; 7 bases line up with TRBD1. In germline, CDR1 is ENHRY, CDR2 SYGVKD. The CDR3 spans 12 residues. V was clipped by 7 bases and J by 4 bases; unmatched bases: 3. CDR3: CAITDRVYGYTF. The DNA of the CDR3 is TGTGCCATCACCGACAGGGTCTATGGCTACACCTTC.

J is TRBJ1-6 and V is TRBV5-1; weak D call: TRBD1 (5 bases). This CDR3 spans 17 amino acids. Germline V gives CDR1 SGHRS, CDR2 YFSETQ. With 0 bases removed from V and 0 bases from J, the gap between germline ends came to 10 bases. The CDR3 protein is CASSLVGASSYNSPLHF. The CDR3 nucleotides read TGCGCCAGCAGCTTGGTCGGGGCCAGCTCCTATAATTCACCCCTCCACTTT. The variable domain in full, completed from reference TRBV5-1 and TRBJ1-6, reads KAGVTQTPRYLIKTRGQQVTLSCSPISGHRSVSWYQQTPGQGLQFLFEYFSETQRNKGNFPGRFSGRQFSNSRSEMNVSTLELGDSALYLCASSLVGASSYNSPLHFGNGTRLTVT.

The gene calls are TRBV5-1 and TRBJ2-5; 9 bases agree with TRBD1. Trimming at V came to 5 bases and at J to 4 bases, leaving 9 bases not matched to a gene. The CDR3 is 15 amino acids. Per germline, CDR1 SGHRS and CDR2 YFSETQ. This CDR3 is CASRVDRGVSETQYF. The CDR3 region has the DNA TGCGCCAGCAGGGTGGACAGGGGTGTTTCAGAGACCCAGTACTTC.

This clone showed up just a few times. The chain uses TRBV7-9 and TRBJ2-3, with D unclear. CDR3 length equals 16 residues. Germline-derived CDR1 and CDR2 are SEHNR and FQNEAQ (reference sequence). The V end was cut by 4 bases, the J end by 5 bases, with 19 bases between. The chain's CDR3 is CASSSHRPSDLDTQYF. The CDR3 DNA sequence: TGTGCCAGCAGCTCTCACCGGCCCTCCGATTTAGATACGCAGTATTTT.

This rearrangement joins TRBV30 to TRBJ1-2, with a possible D match to TRBD1 (5 bases). Germline loops: CDR1 GTSNPN, CDR2 SVGIG (reference sequence). V was shortened by 0 bases and J by 7 bases, with 12 bases between the two germline ends. The CDR3 is made up of 13 amino acids. The CDR3 here is CAWSVRGFRGYTF. CDR3 nucleotide sequence: TGTGCCTGGAGTGTAAGGGGCTTTCGTGGCTACACCTTC. The whole variable domain, remainder taken from reference TRBV30 and TRBJ1-2, is SQTIHQWPATLVQPVGSPLSLECTVEGTSNPNLYWYRQAAGRGLQLLFYSVGIGQISSEVPQNLSASRPQDRQFILSSKKLLLSDSGFYLCAWSVRGFRGYTFGSGTRLTVV.

This sequence joins TRBV7-9 and TRBJ1-6, with 9 bases that match TRBD1. CDR3 length equals 14 residues. Germline lookup yields CDR1 SEHNR and CDR2 FQNEAQ (reference sequence). The V and J ends lost 5 bases and 9 bases, in that order; junction bases with no gene match: 5. CDR3 amino acids: CASSTGTGISPLHF. In DNA form, the CDR3 reads TGTGCCAGCAGCACCGGGACAGGGATTTCACCCCTCCACTTT. The complete variable domain, with remaining parts taken from reference TRBV7-9 and TRBJ1-6, reads DTGVSQNPRHKITKRGQNVTFRCDPISEHNRLYWYRQTLGQGPEFLTYFQNEAQLEKSRLLSDRFSAERPKGSFSTLEIQRTEQGDSAMYLCASSTGTGISPLHFGNGTRLTVT.

V and J are TRBV29-1 and TRBJ1-1; 10 positions match TRBD1. The germline gives CDR1 SQVTM, CDR2 ANQGSEA. CDR3 size: 15 residues. With 3 bases clipped from V and 4 bases from J, the junction kept 8 bases outside the gene matches. This chain's CDR3 is CSVDRDRGVGTEAFF. The CDR3 nucleotides read TGCAGCGTTGATAGGGACAGGGGAGTTGGCACTGAAGCTTTCTTT.

Regarding this clone: Germline is not matched at one junction end, which may reflect a read error. This sample also contains other DNA sequences that code for the same CDR3. This CDR3 is CASSPTRGASYEQYF. The DNA of the CDR3 is TGCGCAAGCAGCCCCACCCGGGGGGCGTCCTACGAGCAGTACTTC. The chain links TRBV5-1 to TRBJ2-7; D is perhaps TRBD2 (7 bases). This CDR3 contains 15 residues. CDR1 is SGHRS and CDR2 is YFSETQ in the germline V gene.

This clone was seen a few times. The chain is built from TRBV5-6 and TRBJ1-2; D not resolved. CDR1 is SGHDT and CDR2 is YYEEEE in the germline V gene. The V end lost 3 bases, the J end lost 9 bases, and 9 bases lay between the germline ends. The CDR3 totals 11 residues. In DNA form, the CDR3 reads TGTGCCAGCAGCTCGGAACAGCGCTACACCTTC. Translating gives CASSSEQRYTF.

The gene calls are TRBV30 and TRBJ1-6, with 7 bases that match TRBD1. V lost 3 bases, J lost 7 bases, and 3 bases stayed unmatched. Germline loops: CDR1 GTSNPN, CDR2 SVGIG (reference sequence). This CDR3 spans 13 amino acids. Written as DNA, the CDR3 is TGTGCCTGGAGAGGGACAGCCAATTCACCCCTCCACTTT. This translates into CAWRGTANSPLHF.

This clone has just a few counts. V usage is TRBV21-1 and J usage is TRBJ1-5; the tabulated D call, TRBD1, remains unverified against the DNA. TRBV21-1 is designated a pseudogene. This CDR3 region has 18 residues. Here the CDR3 reads CASSKESRGHNSNQPQHF. CDR3 DNA sequence: TGTGCCAGCAGCAAAGAAAGCAGGGGGCATAATAGCAATCAGCCCCAGCATTTT.

The chain couples TRBV5-6 to TRBJ2-5; D may be TRBD1 or TRBD2 (5 bases each). V was trimmed by 5 bases and J by 10 bases, leaving 18 bases between them. Per germline, CDR1 SGHDT and CDR2 YYEEEE. The CDR3 extends over 13 amino acids. CDR3 sequence (DNA): TGTGCCAGCAGAGCGACCTTCTTGGGGGACCAGTACTTC. This translates into CASRATFLGDQYF.

V gene TRBV5-1 combines with J gene TRBJ2-7; D not certain. The CDR3 has 14 amino acids. Trimming pared 2 bases from V and 3 bases from J, leaving 12 bases between. Germline assignment: CDR1 SGHRS and CDR2 YFSETQ. The CDR3 DNA follows: TGCGCCAGCAGCTTAGATCGGAGCTACTACGAGCAGTACTTC. It specifies CASSLDRSYYEQYF. Filled out from reference TRBV5-1 and TRBJ2-7, the complete variable domain reads KAGVTQTPRYLIKTRGQQVTLSCSPISGHRSVSWYQQTPGQGLQFLFEYFSETQRNKGNFPGRFSGRQFSNSRSEMNVSTLELGDSALYLCASSLDRSYYEQYFGPGTRLTVT.